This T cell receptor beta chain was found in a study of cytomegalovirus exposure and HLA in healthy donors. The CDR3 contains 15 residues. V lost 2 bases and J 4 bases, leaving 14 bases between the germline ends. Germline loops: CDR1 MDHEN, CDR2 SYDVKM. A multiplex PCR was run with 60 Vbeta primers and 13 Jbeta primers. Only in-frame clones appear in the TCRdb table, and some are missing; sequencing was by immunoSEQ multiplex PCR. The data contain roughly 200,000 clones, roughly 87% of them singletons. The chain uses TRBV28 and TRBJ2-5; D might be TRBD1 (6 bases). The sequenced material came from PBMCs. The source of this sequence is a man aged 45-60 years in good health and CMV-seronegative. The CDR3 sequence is CASSLPVGAAETQYF. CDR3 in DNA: TGTGCCAGCAGTTTACCGGTGGGGGCGGCAGAGACCCAGTACTTC.